This TCR beta chain was found in a study of blood T cells in healthy people across ages. Trimming pared 5 bases from V and 6 bases from J, leaving 14 bases between. This CDR3 region has 12 residues. The germline gives CDR1 DFQATT, CDR2 SNEGSKA (reference sequence). This clonotype was counted between two and nine times. A J-beta primer mix and a sample-barcoded 5' primer were used in a second PCR of about 6 to 12 cycles. TCRdb called the 5' RACE reads again in MiXCR, with one record for every CDR3 protein. The sample records about 1 million distinct CDR3 sequences, almost 25% being singletons. The sample also formed part of further work on T cells of mothers and their children.

This chain joins TRBV20-1 and TRBJ2-7; the D gene is possibly TRBD2 (7 bases). The origin of this receptor is a girl aged 2 to 10 in good health. Sequencing input: blood. The CDR3 sequence is CSAGWGGAEQYF. The CDR3 DNA sequence: TGCAGTGCTGGGTGGGGGGGCGCCGAGCAGTACTTC.